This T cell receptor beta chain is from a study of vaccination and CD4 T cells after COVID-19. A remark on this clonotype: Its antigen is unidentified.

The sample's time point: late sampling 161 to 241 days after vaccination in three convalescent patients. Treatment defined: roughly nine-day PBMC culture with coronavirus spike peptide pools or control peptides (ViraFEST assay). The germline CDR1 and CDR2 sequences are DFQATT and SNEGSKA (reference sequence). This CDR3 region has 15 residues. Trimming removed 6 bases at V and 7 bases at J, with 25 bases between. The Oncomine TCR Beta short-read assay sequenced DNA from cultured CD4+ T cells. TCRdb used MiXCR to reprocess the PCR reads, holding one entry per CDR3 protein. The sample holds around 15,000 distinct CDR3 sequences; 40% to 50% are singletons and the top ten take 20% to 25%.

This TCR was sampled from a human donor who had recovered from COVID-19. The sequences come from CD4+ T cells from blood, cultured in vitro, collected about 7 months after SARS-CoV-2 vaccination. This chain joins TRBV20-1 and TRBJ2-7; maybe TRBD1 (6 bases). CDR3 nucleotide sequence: TGCAGTGCAGGTTATTGGACAGCACGACGGTGGGAGCAGTACTTC. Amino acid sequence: CSAGYWTARRWEQYF.